The T cell receptor beta chain described here comes from a study of T-cell memory formation after mild COVID-19. Findings and caveats of the study: Clones contracting across day 15 to 85 had a balanced CD4/CD8 profile; later expanding clones leaned CD4+. Mainly in CM and EM were contracting CD4+ clones; CD8+ were in EMRA.

Researchers used 5'RACE with constant-segment primers to make TCR alpha and TCR beta cDNA libraries that carry sample barcodes and UMIs. Using its own MiXCR run on the 5' RACE reads, TCRdb lists one record per CDR3 protein. The sample carries under 450,000 distinct CDR3 sequences, about 20% recorded once. There are a few counts of this clonotype. Its antigen is not identified. From germline, CDR1 is LNHDA and CDR2 SQIVND (reference sequence). V lost 3 bases and J 3 bases, leaving 10 bases between the germline ends. The CDR3 has 14 amino acids. This TCR came from a young man who had mild COVID-19 (a few samples of this study predate the infection). Cell type and time point are not known. This sequence joins TRBV19 and TRBJ2-3, with D perhaps given as TRBD1 or TRBD2 (6 bases each). Sequencing was carried out using PBMCs or a T cell subset sorted from them (not recorded which). The chain's CDR3 is CASSIQGRTDTQYF. CDR3 nucleotide sequence: TGTGCCAGTAGTATTCAGGGGAGGACAGATACGCAGTATTTT.